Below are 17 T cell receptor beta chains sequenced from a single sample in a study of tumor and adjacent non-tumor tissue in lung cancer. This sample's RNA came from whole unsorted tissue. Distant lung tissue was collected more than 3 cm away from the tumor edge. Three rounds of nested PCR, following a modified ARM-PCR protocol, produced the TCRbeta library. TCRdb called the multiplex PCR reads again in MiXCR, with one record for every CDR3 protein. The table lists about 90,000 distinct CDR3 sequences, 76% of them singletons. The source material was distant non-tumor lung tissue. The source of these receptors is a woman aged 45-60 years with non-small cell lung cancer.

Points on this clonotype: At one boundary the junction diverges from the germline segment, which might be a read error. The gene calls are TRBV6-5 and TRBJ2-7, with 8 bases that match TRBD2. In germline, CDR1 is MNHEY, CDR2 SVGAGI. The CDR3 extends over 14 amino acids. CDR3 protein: CTSRPREGAYERYF. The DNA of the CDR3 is TGTACCAGCAGACCCCGGGAGGGCGCCTACGAGCGGTACTTC.

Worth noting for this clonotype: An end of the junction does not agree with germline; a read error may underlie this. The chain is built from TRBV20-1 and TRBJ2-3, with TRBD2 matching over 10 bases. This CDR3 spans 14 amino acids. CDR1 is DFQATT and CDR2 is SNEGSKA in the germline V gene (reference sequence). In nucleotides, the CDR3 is TGCACTGCTAGAGTAGCTAGCGGGAGAGATACGCAGTATTTT. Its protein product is CTARVASGRDTQYF.

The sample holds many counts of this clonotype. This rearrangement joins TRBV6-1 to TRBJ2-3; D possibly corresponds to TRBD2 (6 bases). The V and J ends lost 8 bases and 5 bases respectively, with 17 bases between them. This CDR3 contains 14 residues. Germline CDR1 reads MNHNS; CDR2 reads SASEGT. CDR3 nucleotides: TGTGCCAGCTTAAATCCGGGAGTAGGAGATACGCAGTATTTT. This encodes CASLNPGVGDTQYF.

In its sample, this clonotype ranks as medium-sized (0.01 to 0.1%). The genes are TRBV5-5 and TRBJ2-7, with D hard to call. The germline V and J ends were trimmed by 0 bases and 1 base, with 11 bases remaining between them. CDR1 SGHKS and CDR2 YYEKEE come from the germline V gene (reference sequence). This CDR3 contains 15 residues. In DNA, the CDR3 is TGTGCCAGCAGCTTGGGACCATGGCCTTCCTACGAGCAGTACTTC. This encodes CASSLGPWPSYEQYF.

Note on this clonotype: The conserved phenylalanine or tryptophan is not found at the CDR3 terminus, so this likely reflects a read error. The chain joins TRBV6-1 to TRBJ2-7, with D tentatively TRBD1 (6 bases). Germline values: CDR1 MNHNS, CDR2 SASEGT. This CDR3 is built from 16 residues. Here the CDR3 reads CASSEPDRFQGYGQYS. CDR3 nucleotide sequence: TGCGCCAGCAGTGAACCAGACAGGTTTCAAGGCTACGGGCAGTACTCC.

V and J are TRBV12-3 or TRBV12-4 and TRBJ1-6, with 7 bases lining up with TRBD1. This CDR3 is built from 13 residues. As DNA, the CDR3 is TGTGATAGCAGACAGGGAAGGGATTCACCCCTCCACTTT. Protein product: CDSRQGRDSPLHF.

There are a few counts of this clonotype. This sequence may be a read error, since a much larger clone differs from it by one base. As DNA, the CDR3 is TGTGCCAGCAGCCGCGGACACAAGAACACTGAAGCTTTCTTT. The encoded protein is CASSRGHKNTEAFF. The chain is built from TRBV7-8 and TRBJ1-1, with D tentatively TRBD1 (5 bases). The length of the CDR3 is 14 residues. V was trimmed by 5 bases and J by 1 base, leaving 11 bases between them. Germline V gives CDR1 SGHVS, CDR2 FQNEAQ.

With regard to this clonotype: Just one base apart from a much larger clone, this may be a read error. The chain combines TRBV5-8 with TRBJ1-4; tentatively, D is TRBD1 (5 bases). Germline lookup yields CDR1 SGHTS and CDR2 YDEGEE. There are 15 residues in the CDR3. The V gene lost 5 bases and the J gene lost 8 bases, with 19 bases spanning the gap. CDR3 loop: CASRAREGRTEKLFF. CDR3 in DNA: TGTGCCAGCAGGGCCAGGGAAGGACGTACCGAAAAACTGTTTTTT.

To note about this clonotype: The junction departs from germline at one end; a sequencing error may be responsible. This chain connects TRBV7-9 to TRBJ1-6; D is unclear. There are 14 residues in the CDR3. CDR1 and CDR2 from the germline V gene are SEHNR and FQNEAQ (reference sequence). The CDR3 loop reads CASSSTGERSPLYF. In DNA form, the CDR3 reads TGTGCCAGCAGCTCGACTGGGGAAAGATCACCCCTCTACTTT.

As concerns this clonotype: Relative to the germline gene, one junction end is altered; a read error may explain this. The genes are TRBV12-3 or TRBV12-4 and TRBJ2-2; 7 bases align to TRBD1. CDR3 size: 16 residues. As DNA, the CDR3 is TGTGCCAGCAGTTTAGAGACAGGGACAAACACCGGAGAGCTGTTTTTC. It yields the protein CASSLETGTNTGELFF.

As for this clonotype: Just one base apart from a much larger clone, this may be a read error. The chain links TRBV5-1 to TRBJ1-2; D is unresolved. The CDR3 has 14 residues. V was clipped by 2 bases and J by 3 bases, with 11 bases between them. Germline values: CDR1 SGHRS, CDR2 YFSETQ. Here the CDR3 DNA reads TGCGCCAGCAGCTTAATGGGGAAAGACTATGGCTACACCTTC. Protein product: CASSLMGKDYGYTF.

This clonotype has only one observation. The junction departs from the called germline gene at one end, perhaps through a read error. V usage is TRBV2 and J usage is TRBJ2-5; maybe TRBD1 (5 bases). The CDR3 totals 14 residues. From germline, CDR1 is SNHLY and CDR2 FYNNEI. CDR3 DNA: TGTGCCAGCAGTGAATCCAGGGTGCAGGAGAGCCAGTACTTC. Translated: CASSESRVQESQYF.

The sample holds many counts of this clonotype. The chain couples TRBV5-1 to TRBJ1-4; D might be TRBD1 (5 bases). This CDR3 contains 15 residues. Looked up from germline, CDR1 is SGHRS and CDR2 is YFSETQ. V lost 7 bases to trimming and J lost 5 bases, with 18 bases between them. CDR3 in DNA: TGCGCCAGCCGTCTCCAGGGAGGATGGAATGAAAAACTGTTTTTT. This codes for CASRLQGGWNEKLFF.

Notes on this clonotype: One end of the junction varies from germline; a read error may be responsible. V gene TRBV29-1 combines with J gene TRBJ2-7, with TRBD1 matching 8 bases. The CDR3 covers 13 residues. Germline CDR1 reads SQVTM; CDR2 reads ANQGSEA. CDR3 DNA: TGCGGCGTCCGGGACAGGAGGAACTACGAGCAGTACTTC. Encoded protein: CGVRDRRNYEQYF.

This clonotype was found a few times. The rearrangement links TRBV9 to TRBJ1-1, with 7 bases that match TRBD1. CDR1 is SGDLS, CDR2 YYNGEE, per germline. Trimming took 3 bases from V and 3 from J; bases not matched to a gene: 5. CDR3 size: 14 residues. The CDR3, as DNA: TGTGCCAGCAGCGAATACAGGGGTGACACTGAAGCTTTCTTT. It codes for CASSEYRGDTEAFF.

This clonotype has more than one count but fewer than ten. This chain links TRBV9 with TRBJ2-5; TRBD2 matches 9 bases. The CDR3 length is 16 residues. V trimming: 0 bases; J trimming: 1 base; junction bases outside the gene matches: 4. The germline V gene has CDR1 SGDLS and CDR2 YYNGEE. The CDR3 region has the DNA TGTGCCAGCAGCGTAGGCTCTAGCGGGGCCCAAGAGACCCAGTACTTC. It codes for CASSVGSSGAQETQYF.

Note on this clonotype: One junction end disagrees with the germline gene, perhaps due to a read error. DNA of the CDR3: TGTGCCTGGAGTGTACAGGATTGGGGATTAGCCTTTAGCACAGATACGCAGTACTTT. It translates to CAWSVQDWGLAFSTDTQYF. The chain has TRBV30 and TRBJ2-3; TRBD1 might be the D (5 bases). The CDR3 is 19 residues long. The germline V gene encodes CDR1 GTSNPN and CDR2 SVGIG (reference sequence).